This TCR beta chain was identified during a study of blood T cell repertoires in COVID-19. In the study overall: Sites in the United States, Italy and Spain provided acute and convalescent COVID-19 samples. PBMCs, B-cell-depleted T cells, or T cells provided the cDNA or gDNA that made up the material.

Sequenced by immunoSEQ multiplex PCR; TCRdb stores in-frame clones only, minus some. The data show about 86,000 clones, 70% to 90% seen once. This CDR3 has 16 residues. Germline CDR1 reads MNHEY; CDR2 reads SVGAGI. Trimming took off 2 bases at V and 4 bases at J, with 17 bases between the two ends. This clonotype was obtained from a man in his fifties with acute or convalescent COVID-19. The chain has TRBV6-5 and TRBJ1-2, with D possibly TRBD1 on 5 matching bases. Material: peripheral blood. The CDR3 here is CASSYHPGQGPYGYTF. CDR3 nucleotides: TGTGCCAGCAGTTACCACCCAGGGCAGGGCCCCTATGGCTACACCTTC.